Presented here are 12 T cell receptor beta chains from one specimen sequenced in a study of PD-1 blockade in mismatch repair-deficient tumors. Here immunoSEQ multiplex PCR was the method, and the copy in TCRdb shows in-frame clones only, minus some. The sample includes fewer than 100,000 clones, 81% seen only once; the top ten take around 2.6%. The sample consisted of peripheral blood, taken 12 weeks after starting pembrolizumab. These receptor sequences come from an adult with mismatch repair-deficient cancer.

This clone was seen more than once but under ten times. The CDR3 nucleotides are TGTGCCAGCAGACTACCAGGGAGCTATGGCTACACCTTC. The encoded protein is CASRLPGSYGYTF. The chain combines TRBV6-5 with TRBJ1-2, with D possibly TRBD1 on 5 matching bases. The CDR3 spans 13 residues. Germline-derived CDR1 and CDR2 are MNHEY and SVGAGI. Trimming pared 6 bases from V and 4 bases from J, leaving 12 bases between.

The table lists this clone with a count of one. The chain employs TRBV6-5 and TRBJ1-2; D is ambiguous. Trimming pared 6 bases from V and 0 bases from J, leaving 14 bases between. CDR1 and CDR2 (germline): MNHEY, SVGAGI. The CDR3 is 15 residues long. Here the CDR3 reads CASSLGPSANYGYTF. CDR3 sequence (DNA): TGTGCCAGCAGCCTAGGACCGTCAGCTAACTATGGCTACACCTTC.

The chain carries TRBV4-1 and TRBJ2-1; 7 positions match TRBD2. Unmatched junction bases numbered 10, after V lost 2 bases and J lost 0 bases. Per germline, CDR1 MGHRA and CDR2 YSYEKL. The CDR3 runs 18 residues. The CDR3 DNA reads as TGCGCCAGCAGCCAACCGAGGGGCGGGAGCAACTCCTACAATGAGCAGTTCTTC. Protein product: CASSQPRGGSNSYNEQFF.

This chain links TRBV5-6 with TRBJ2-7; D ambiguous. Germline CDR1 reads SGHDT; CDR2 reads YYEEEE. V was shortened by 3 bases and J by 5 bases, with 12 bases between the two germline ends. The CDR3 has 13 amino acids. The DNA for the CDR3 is TGTGCCAGCAGCTCCCTTCTCAGCCACGAGCAGTACTTC. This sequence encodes CASSSLLSHEQYF.

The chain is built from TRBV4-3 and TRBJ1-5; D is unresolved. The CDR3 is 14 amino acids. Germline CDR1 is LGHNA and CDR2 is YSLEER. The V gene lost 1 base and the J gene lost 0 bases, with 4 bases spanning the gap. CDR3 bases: TGCGCCAGCAGCCAAGCGGTTAGCAATCAGCCCCAGCATTTT. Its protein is CASSQAVSNQPQHF.

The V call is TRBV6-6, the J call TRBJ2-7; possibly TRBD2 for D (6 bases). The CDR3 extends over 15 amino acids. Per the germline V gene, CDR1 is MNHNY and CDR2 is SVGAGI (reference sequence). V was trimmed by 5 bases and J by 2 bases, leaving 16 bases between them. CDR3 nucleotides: TGTGCCAGCAGTCCACGGGGTAGCGGCACCTACGAGCAGTACTTC. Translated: CASSPRGSGTYEQYF.

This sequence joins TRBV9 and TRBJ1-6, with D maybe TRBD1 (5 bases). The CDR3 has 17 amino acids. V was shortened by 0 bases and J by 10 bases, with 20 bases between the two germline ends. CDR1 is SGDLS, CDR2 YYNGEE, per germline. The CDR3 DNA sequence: TGTGCCAGCAGCGTAGAAGCTGGGCCAGGGTGGGGGTCACCCCTCCACTTT. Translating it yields CASSVEAGPGWGSPLHF.

CDR3 loop: CASSSRDRGAYEQYF. CDR3 in DNA: TGTGCCAGCAGTTCGCGGGACAGGGGAGCCTACGAGCAGTACTTC. This chain joins TRBV6-6 and TRBJ2-7, with TRBD1 matching over 10 bases. The length of the CDR3 is 15 residues. V dropped 4 bases and J dropped 2; count of bases not matched to a gene: 5. From germline, CDR1 is MNHNY and CDR2 SVGAGI (reference sequence).

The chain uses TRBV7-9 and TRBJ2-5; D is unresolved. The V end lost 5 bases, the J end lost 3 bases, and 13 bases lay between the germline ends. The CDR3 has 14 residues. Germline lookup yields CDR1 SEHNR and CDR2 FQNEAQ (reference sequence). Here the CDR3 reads CASSPRRLEETQYF. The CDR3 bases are TGTGCCAGCAGCCCTAGACGTCTCGAAGAGACCCAGTACTTC.

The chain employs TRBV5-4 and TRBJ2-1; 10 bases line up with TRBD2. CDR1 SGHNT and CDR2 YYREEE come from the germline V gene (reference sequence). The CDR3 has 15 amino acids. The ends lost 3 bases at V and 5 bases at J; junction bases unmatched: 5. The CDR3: CASSSGTSANNEQFF. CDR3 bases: TGTGCCAGCAGCTCCGGGACTAGCGCAAACAATGAGCAGTTCTTC. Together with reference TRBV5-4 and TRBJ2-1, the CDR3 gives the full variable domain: ETGVTQSPTHLIKTRGQQVTLRCSSQSGHNTVSWYQQALGQGPQFIFQYYREEENGRGNFPPRFSGLQFPNYSSELNVNALELDDSALYLCASSSGTSANNEQFFGPGTRLTVL.

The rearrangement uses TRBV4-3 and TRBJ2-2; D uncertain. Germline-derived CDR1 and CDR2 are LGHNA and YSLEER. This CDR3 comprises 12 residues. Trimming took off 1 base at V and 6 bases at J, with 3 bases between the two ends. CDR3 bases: TGCGCCAGCAGCCAAGCCCCCGGGGAGCTGTTTTTT. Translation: CASSQAPGELFF.

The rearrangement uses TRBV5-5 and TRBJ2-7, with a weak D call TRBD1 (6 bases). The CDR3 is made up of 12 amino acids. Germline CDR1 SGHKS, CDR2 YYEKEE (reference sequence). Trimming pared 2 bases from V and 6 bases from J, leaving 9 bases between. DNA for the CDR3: TGTGCCAGCAGCTTAACAGGGATCGAGCAGTACTTC. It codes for CASSLTGIEQYF.